The clone carrying this TCR beta chain showed up just a few times. No antigen is known for it. This entry is derived from a study of beta chain features in type 1 diabetes. Regarding the study as a whole: HLA effects on TCRB rearrangement stayed unresolved here.

The study reverse transcribed the entire isolated RNA, so it sequenced expressed TCRB transcripts. Clones were sequenced by immunoSEQ multiplex PCR, and TCRdb holds only the in-frame ones, with some missing. The data contain about 620,000 clones, about 14% of them singletons. The CDR3 loop spans 15 amino acids. Trimming removed 0 bases from V and 4 bases from J, with 13 bases in between. Per germline, CDR1 SGHRS and CDR2 YFSETQ. Sorted populations all exceeded 95% purity. The TCR was taken from a man between 18 and 35 years old in good health. The rearrangement links TRBV5-1 to TRBJ1-2, with D possibly TRBD1 on 5 matching bases. Sequenced input: naive CD4+ T cells from blood. CDR3 in DNA: TGCGCCAGCAGCTTGGAATTAACAGGTCCCTATGGCTACACCTTC. This codes for CASSLELTGPYGYTF.